This T cell receptor beta chain was identified during a study of blood T cell repertoires in COVID-19 (dated by TCRdb to about 2020). Regarding the research as a whole: Collaborator samples came from the United States, Italy and Spain and covered acute and convalescent phases of COVID-19. The material from the prospective study consisted of cDNA or gDNA derived from T cells, B-cell-depleted T cells, or PBMCs. Subjects who had been exposed to COVID-19, were actively infected with it, or had recovered from it provided the deeply sampled blood TCRbeta repertoires that made up the dataset. A freely available public database, intended as a resource for researchers studying the immune response to SARS-CoV-2, is where the repertoires were released. Samples were obtained from the ongoing ImmuneRACE study (first 160 participants) and from approximately 1,200 subjects provided by 6 global collaborators. A de-identified subject ID, COVID-19 status, age in years and sex were almost always included in the sample metadata. HLA class I and class II types, where available, came from metadata supplied by the sample provider rather than from assay-based typing.

The paper's findings and limits, for the study overall: The quantity of clinical and demographic metadata differed by source and by participant and was supplied without curation.

Relative to germline, V is 2 bases shorter and J is 2 bases shorter, with 10 bases between their ends. The CDR3 holds 15 amino acids from the cysteine to the phenylalanine. Only the CDR3 portion is preserved as DNA: 45 bases, with reading frame beginning at the first base. CDR1 and CDR2, looked up from the germline V gene, are SNHLY and FYNNEI. As concerns this clone: Its specific antigen is unknown. No qualities accompany the bases; no much larger clone lies one base away.

Each collaborating institution followed its own protocols to collect whole blood in K2EDTA tubes. Collaborator samples were shipped for TCRbeta analysis as frozen whole blood, isolated PBMCs, or DNA extracted from either sample type. TCRbeta CDR3 regions were amplified from genomic DNA using the immunoSEQ Assay, a bias-controlled multiplex PCR. As for how the authors treated the data: Nucleated cell counts per sample were estimated from amplification of reference gene primers within the assay. To quantify the absolute abundance of each unique TCRbeta CDR3 rearrangement, sequence reads were collapsed and filtered. For each sample, productive Simpson clonality was calculated as the square root of Simpson's diversity index over productive rearrangements. TCRdb took over this immuneACCESS table, retaining in-frame rearrangements with V and J assigned. Such tables are incomplete; in checked studies, under half of the missing clones stem from an unresolved V gene, and the remainder is unexplained. Clonal size and the V and J genes are those of that table, whereas D and trimming came from the DNA. The sample profile shows 150,000 to 190,000 clones; roughly nine tenths of them were found once. The top ten clonotypes cover more than 2% of the sample.

The sequence came from a woman in her 70s with acute or convalescent COVID-19. Recombination linked TRBV2 to TRBJ2-1; the D gene remains uncertain. The sequenced material came from peripheral blood. The nucleotide sequence is TGTGCCAGCAGTGAACTGTACACGCCCTACAATGAGCAGTTCTTC. Its amino acids are CASSELYTPYNEQFF.